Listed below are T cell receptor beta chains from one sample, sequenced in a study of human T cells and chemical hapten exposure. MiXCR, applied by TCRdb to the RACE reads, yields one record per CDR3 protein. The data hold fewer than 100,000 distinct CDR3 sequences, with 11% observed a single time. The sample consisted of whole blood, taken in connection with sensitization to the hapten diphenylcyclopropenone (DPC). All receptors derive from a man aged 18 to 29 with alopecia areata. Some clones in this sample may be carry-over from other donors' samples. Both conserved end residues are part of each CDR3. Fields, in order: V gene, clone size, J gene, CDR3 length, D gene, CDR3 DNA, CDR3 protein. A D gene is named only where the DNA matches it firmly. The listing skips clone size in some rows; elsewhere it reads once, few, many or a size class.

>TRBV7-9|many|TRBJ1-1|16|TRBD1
TGTGCCAGCAGACAAAGTCCCCGGGACAGGGCCACTGAAGCTTTCTTT
CASRQSPRDRATEAFF
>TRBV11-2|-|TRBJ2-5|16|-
TGTGCCAGCAGTTCTTTCCCGGGACTGCTCCAAGAGACCCAGTACTTC
CASSSFPGLLQETQYF
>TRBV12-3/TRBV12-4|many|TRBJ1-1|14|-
TGTGCCAGCAGCCGTAGGGACCAAACCACTGAAGCTTTCTTT
CASSRRDQTTEAFF
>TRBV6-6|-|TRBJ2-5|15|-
TGTGCCAGCAGACCGCCTGCAGGGATAGGGGAGACCCAGTACTTC
CASRPPAGIGETQYF
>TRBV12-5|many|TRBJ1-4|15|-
TGTGCTAGTGCGGACCCTACGGGACGGGATGAAAAACTGTTTTTT
CASADPTGRDEKLFF
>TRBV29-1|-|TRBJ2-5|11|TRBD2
TGCAGCGTTACTTCGGGGGGAACCCAGTACTTC
CSVTSGGTQYF
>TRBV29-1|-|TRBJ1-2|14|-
TGCAGCGTTGACAGGACGAGGGGGAACTATGGCTACACCTTC
CSVDRTRGNYGYTF
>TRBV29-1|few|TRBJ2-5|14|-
TGCAGCGTTGAAGGGTATCGAACAGAAGAGACCCAGTACTTC
CSVEGYRTEETQYF
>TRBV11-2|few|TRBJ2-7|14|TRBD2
TGTGCCAGCAGCTTAGGAGCGGGGGTTGTCGAGCAGTACTTC
CASSLGAGVVEQYF
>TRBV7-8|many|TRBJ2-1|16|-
TGTGCCAGCAGCCCAAGGGACGGGCGGTGGGACAATGAGCAGTTCTTC
CASSPRDGRWDNEQFF
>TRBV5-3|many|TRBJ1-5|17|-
TGTGCCAGAAAGGGGACTAACAGGGATTCAAGCAATCAGCCCCAGCATTTT
CARKGTNRDSSNQPQHF
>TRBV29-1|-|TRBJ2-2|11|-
TGCAGCGTGCTAGCTATCGGGGAGCTGTTTTTT
CSVLAIGELFF
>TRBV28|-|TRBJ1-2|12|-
TGTGCCAGCAGTCGGACATTCTATGGCTACACCTTC
CASSRTFYGYTF
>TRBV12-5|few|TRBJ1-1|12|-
TGTGCTAGTCCTGACCGTGGCACTGAAGCTTTCTTT
CASPDRGTEAFF